This TCR beta chain was profiled in a study of blood T cell repertoires in COVID-19. Study context: PBMCs, B-cell-depleted T cells, or T cells provided the cDNA or gDNA that made up the material.

TCRdb keeps only in-frame clones here, not all; method: immunoSEQ multiplex PCR. The repertoire consists of around 99,000 clones, with around four fifths occurring once and the leading ten covering over 4%. The CDR3 consists of 13 residues. From germline, CDR1 is MNHNS and CDR2 SASEGT. V was cut by 9 bases and J by 0 bases, with 9 bases left in between. Sample: peripheral blood. The receptor was derived from an older man with acute or convalescent COVID-19. This chain joins TRBV6-1 and TRBJ1-3; D gene unclear. Here the CDR3 DNA reads TGTGCCAGTAGGGAGGCCTCTGGAAACACCATATATTTT. This translates into CASREASGNTIYF.